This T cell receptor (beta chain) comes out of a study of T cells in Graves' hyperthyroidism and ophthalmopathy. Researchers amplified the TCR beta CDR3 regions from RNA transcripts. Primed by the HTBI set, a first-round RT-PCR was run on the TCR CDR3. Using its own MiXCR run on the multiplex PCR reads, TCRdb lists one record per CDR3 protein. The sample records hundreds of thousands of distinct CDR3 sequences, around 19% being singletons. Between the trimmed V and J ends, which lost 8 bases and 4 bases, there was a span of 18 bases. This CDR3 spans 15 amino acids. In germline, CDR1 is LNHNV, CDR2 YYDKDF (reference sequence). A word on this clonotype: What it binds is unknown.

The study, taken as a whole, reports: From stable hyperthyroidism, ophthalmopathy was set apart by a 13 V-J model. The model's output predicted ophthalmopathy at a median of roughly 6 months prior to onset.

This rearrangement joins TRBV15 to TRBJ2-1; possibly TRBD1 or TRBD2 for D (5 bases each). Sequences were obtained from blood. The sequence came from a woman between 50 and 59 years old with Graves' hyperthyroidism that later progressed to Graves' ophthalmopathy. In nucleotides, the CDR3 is TGTGCCACCCAAATCACGGGGCAGACATACAATGAGCAGTTCTTC. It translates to CATQITGQTYNEQFF. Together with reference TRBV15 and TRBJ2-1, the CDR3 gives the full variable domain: DAMVIQNPRYQVTQFGKPVTLSCSQTLNHNVMYWYQQKSSQAPKLLFHYYDKDFNNEADTPDNFQSRRPNTSFCFLDIRSPGLGDTAMYLCATQITGQTYNEQFFGPGTRLTVL.